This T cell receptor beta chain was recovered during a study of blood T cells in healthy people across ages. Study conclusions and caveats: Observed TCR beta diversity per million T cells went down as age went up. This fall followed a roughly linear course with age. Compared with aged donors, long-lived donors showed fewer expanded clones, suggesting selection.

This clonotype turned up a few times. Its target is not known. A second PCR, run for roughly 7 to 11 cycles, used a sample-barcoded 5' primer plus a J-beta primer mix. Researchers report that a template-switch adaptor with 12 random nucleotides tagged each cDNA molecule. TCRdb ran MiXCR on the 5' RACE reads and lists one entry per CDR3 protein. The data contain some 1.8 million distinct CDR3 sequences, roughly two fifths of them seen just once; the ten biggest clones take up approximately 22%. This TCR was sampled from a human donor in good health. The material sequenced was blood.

CDR3 DNA sequence: TGCAGTGCTACCCCTCCGTCGGGTTACTACGAGCAGTACTTC. As protein: CSATPPSGYYEQYF. The chain joins TRBV20-1 to TRBJ2-7; D is ambiguous. Trimming shortened V by 4 bases and J by 3 bases, and 16 bases separated the two germline ends. The germline V gene encodes CDR1 DFQATT and CDR2 SNEGSKA (reference sequence). This CDR3 has 14 residues.